This section outlines one T cell receptor beta chain sequence together with its context. As yet, its antigen is unknown. Here immunoSEQ multiplex PCR was the method, and the copy in TCRdb shows in-frame clones only, minus some. The top ten clones hold roughly 28% of a sample with about 13,000 clones, more than 80% of them seen once. The data are from a study of T cells in localized non-small cell lung cancer. Study-level points and caveats: The study detected a median roughly 61 of the top 100 tumor clones in adjacent lung.

This TCR came from a male donor at least 60 years old with stage I squamous cell lung carcinoma. Sequencing was performed on peripheral blood, taken before any cancer treatment.

CDR3 sequence (DNA): TGTGCCAGCAGCTTAGGGGTGAGAGGGCGCACCGGGGAGCTGTTTTTT. It encodes CASSLGVRGRTGELFF. The chain is built from TRBV7-6 and TRBJ2-2; the D gene is possibly TRBD2 (5 bases). V lost 1 base and J lost 4, with 13 bases in between. Germline V gene sequence: CDR1 SGHVS, CDR2 FNYEAQ. This CDR3 spans 16 amino acids.